This T cell receptor (beta chain) was sequenced in a study of cytomegalovirus exposure and HLA in healthy donors. Study results and limitations: In the analysis, some V segments, TRBV6-2 and TRBV6-3 included, were excluded as indistinguishable. Reportedly, cytomegalovirus status was diagnosed with high sensitivity and specificity.

Regarding this clone: Its antigen remains unknown.

Vbeta (60) and Jbeta (13) primers were used in the PCR. This table comes from immunoSEQ multiplex PCR, and its TCRdb copy is limited to in-frame clones, with some not included. The data show 95,000 to 100,000 clones, roughly 76% seen once. With V trimmed by 3 bases and J by 2 bases, 9 bases remained unmatched. Germline CDR1 and CDR2: SGHTA and FQGTGA. CDR3 size: 16 residues. The sample was PBMCs. The sequence came from a man aged 35-49 years in good health and CMV-seronegative. The chain links TRBV7-3 to TRBJ2-5; 7 positions match TRBD2. The CDR3 is CASSLNPWGGQETQYF. DNA for the CDR3: TGTGCCAGCAGCTTGAACCCGTGGGGGGGGCAAGAGACCCAGTACTTC.